These 16 T cell receptor beta chains were all obtained from the same sample, sequenced in a study of long-term antiretroviral therapy in people with HIV. The authors ran the immunoSEQ assay, v3.0, at survey level. Method: immunoSEQ multiplex PCR; TCRdb's copy keeps in-frame clones and lacks some. The table records under 20,000 clones, 75% to 90% of them present only once. Sequenced here: unsorted PBMCs, sampled 4.2 years after starting antiretroviral therapy. These receptors originate from a man aged 45-65 years with HIV.

This clone was seen once. The rearrangement links TRBV5-1 to TRBJ2-5; 11 bases agree with TRBD1. Unmatched junction bases numbered 15, after V lost 3 bases and J lost 2 bases. The CDR3 loop spans 19 amino acids. Germline-derived CDR1 and CDR2 are SGHRS and YFSETQ. The CDR3 region is CASSSGTGGRLRGQETQYF. The CDR3 nucleotides are TGCGCCAGCAGCTCTGGGACAGGGGGTCGGCTTAGAGGGCAAGAGACCCAGTACTTC.

This clone was detected once. The V gene is TRBV4-3, the J gene TRBJ2-7, with D possibly being TRBD1 (5 bases). Germline CDR1 is LGHNA and CDR2 is YSLEER. CDR3 length: 16 amino acids. V was pared by 0 bases and J by 5 bases, with 17 bases between. The DNA for the CDR3 is TGCGCCAGCAGCCAAGACCGCCGGGCCAGGGTGAACGAGCAGTACTTC. Encoded protein: CASSQDRRARVNEQYF.

The chain links TRBV18 to TRBJ1-4, with D possibly TRBD1 on 5 matching bases. Trimming left V 3 bases short and J 7 bases short, with 12 bases between. CDR3 length: 14 residues. Germline V gene data show CDR1 as KGHSH and CDR2 as LQKENI. The DNA of the CDR3 is TGTGCCAGCTCACCCCAGGGTGTCCGTGAAAAACTGTTTTTT. Protein sequence: CASSPQGVREKLFF. The full variable domain, completed using reference TRBV18 and TRBJ1-4, is NAGVMQNPRHLVRRRGQEARLRCSPMKGHSHVYWYRQLPEEGLKFMVYLQKENIIDESGMPKERFSAEFPKEGPSILRIQQVVRGDSAAYFCASSPQGVREKLFFGSGTQLSVL.

This clone appeared once. The chain employs TRBV19 and TRBJ2-7; TRBD1 might be the D (7 bases). The germline gives CDR1 LNHDA, CDR2 SQIVND (reference sequence). V was trimmed by 11 bases and J by 6 bases, leaving 20 bases between them. The CDR3 consists of 13 residues. CDR3 bases: TGTGCCGTCATGGGAGCAGGGGGAGGCGAGCAGTACTTC. Its translation is CAVMGAGGGEQYF. Using reference TRBV19 and TRBJ2-7 for the parts outside the CDR3, the full variable domain is DGGITQSPKYLFRKEGQNVTLSCEQNLNHDAMYWYRQDPGQGLRLIYYSQIVNDFQKGDIAEGYSVSREKKESFPLTVTSAQKNPTAFYLCAVMGAGGGEQYFGPGTRLTVT.

This chain uses TRBV18 with TRBJ1-2; D is unclear. V lost 4 bases to trimming and J lost 0 bases, with 21 bases between them. The CDR3 consists of 18 residues. The germline V gene has CDR1 KGHSH and CDR2 LQKENI. CDR3 in DNA: TGTGCCAGCTCACGCCTTAGCGTTCAGGTGACGGCTAACTATGGCTACACCTTC. Translating it yields CASSRLSVQVTANYGYTF.

This sequence joins TRBV27 and TRBJ2-2, with TRBD2 as a possible D gene (5 bases). Between the trimmed V and J ends, which lost 4 bases and 2 bases, there was a span of 8 bases. CDR3 length: 14 amino acids. Looked up from germline, CDR1 is MNHEY and CDR2 is SMNVEV (reference sequence). CDR3 nucleotides: TGTGCCAGCAGTTATGGACTTAACACCGGGGAGCTGTTTTTT. Translation: CASSYGLNTGELFF.

This clone was observed a few times. Here the CDR3 DNA reads TGTGCCAGCAGCCGAGGACAGGGTGGTGGTGGCTATGGCTACACCTTC. Residues: CASSRGQGGGGYGYTF. The chain is built from TRBV7-9 and TRBJ1-2, with 8 bases that match TRBD1. The CDR3 spans 16 residues. Unmatched junction bases numbered 12, after V lost 5 bases and J lost 4 bases. CDR1 and CDR2 from the germline V gene are SEHNR and FQNEAQ (reference sequence). Based on the CDR3 plus reference TRBV7-9 and TRBJ1-2, the full variable domain is DTGVSQNPRHKITKRGQNVTFRCDPISEHNRLYWYRQTLGQGPEFLTYFQNEAQLEKSRLLSDRFSAERPKGSFSTLEIQRTEQGDSAMYLCASSRGQGGGGYGYTFGSGTRLTVV.

This sequence joins TRBV29-1 and TRBJ1-1; no reliable D call. The CDR3 contains 13 residues. V lost 2 bases, J lost 0 bases, and 7 bases lay in between. Per germline, CDR1 SQVTM and CDR2 ANQGSEA. The CDR3 sequence: CSVERRMNTEAFF. The CDR3 nucleotides are TGCAGCGTTGAACGCAGGATGAACACTGAAGCTTTCTTT.

The CDR3 coding sequence is TGTGCCAGCACCGGGGGCCCTAGCGGGATCTCCACAGATACGCAGTATTTT. Its translation is CASTGGPSGISTDTQYF. V usage is TRBV9 and J usage is TRBJ2-3; TRBD2 matches 9 bases. CDR1 is SGDLS, CDR2 YYNGEE, per germline. Trimming removed 6 bases from V and 2 bases from J; junction bases left unmatched: 13. This CDR3 has 17 residues.

The gene calls are TRBV6-5 and TRBJ1-2; 8 bases line up with TRBD1. The V gene's germline CDR1 is MNHEY and CDR2 SVGAGI. CDR3 length equals 11 residues. The junction had 1 base not matched to a gene; V was cut back by 8 bases and J by 5 bases. In DNA, the CDR3 is TGTGCCAGCGGACAGGGTTATGGCTACACCTTC. Residues: CASGQGYGYTF.

The V call is TRBV4-1, the J call TRBJ1-4; 8 bases agree with TRBD1. Germline loops: CDR1 MGHRA, CDR2 YSYEKL. The CDR3 is 13 residues long. J was trimmed by 8 bases and V by 4 bases; bases with no gene match: 3. CDR3 sequence (DNA): TGCGCCAGCAGCCTCGGACAGGGAGAAAAACTGTTTTTT. Protein sequence: CASSLGQGEKLFF.

This clone came up once. The gene calls are TRBV19 and TRBJ1-1; D might be TRBD1 (5 bases). The V end lost 5 bases, the J end lost 1 base, and 11 bases lay between the germline ends. The CDR3 extends over 14 amino acids. Germline CDR1 is LNHDA and CDR2 is SQIVND (reference sequence). CDR3: CASSSGTGNTEAFF. CDR3 nucleotides: TGTGCCAGTAGTTCAGGGACTGGGAACACTGAAGCTTTCTTT.

The table lists this clone with a few counts. The chain couples TRBV15 to TRBJ1-5; possible D gene TRBD1, 5 bases. Trimming cost V 0 bases and J 2 bases, with 14 bases left between them. Germline CDR1 and CDR2: LNHNV and YYDKDF (reference sequence). This CDR3 comprises 17 residues. For the CDR3, the DNA is TGTGCCACCAGCAGAGAATCGGCAGGGTTTGGCAATCAGCCCCAGCATTTT. Translation: CATSRESAGFGNQPQHF.

The chain uses TRBV29-1 and TRBJ1-5; D is possibly TRBD1 (5 bases). V was trimmed by 2 bases and J by 6 bases, leaving 11 bases between them. The CDR3 extends over 13 amino acids. Germline values: CDR1 SQVTM, CDR2 ANQGSEA. CDR3 nucleotide sequence: TGCAGCGTTGAATTAAGCCAGGGTCAGCCCCAGCATTTT. Residues: CSVELSQGQPQHF.

This rearrangement joins TRBV27 to TRBJ1-5; D not certain. The V end was cut by 6 bases, the J end by 3 bases, with 3 bases between. This CDR3 region has 11 residues. Germline CDR1 is MNHEY and CDR2 is SMNVEV (reference sequence). The chain's CDR3 is CASRYNQPQHF. The CDR3 DNA reads as TGTGCCAGCAGGTACAATCAGCCCCAGCATTTT.

The V and J genes are TRBV6-5 and TRBJ1-1; the D gene is possibly TRBD1 (5 bases). Looked up from germline, CDR1 is MNHEY and CDR2 is SVGAGI. CDR3 size: 14 residues. Trimming removed 3 bases at V and 4 bases at J, with 12 bases between. The CDR3 is CASSYVRDSTEAFF. The CDR3 DNA reads as TGTGCCAGCAGTTATGTAAGAGACAGCACTGAAGCTTTCTTT.